This TCR beta chain appears in the sequencing data of a study of T cell responses to AZD1222 COVID-19 vaccine. Study-wide results and caveats: Donors in the cohort were predominantly white British and more often female, and clonal diversity was possibly underestimated. Vaccine-associated CD4 TCRs spanned spike, dominant at 160-218 and 743-854. Only a handful of AZD1222 recipients tested seropositive at baseline. When two AZD1222 doses had been given, Spike-specific TCR breadth and depth rose.

This clone was counted between two and nine times. What it binds is not known. V lost 1 base, J lost 3 bases, and 6 bases lay in between. CDR1 is MNHEY and CDR2 is SMNVEV in the germline V gene (reference sequence). The CDR3 contains 14 residues. The method was immunoSEQ multiplex PCR; TCRdb's version includes in-frame clones alone and lacks a portion of them. The sample contains 150,000 to 200,000 clones, about 90% of which appear only once. This material consisted of peripheral blood, taken 28 days after the second AZD1222 dose. This sequence was found in an adult who received the AZD1222 COVID-19 vaccine. This chain links TRBV27 with TRBJ1-4; D call uncertain. The DNA of the CDR3 is TGTGCCAGCAGTTTATTAGACCCTAATGAAAAACTGTTTTTT. This encodes CASSLLDPNEKLFF.